Many counts were recorded for the clone carrying this TCR beta chain. The antigen is not known. This record belongs to a study of blood T cells in healthy people across ages. Whole-study findings and limits: Older individuals had lower TCR beta diversity per million T cells (the decline was roughly linear). Donors of long life had a larger count of naive CD4+ cells and greater diversity than aged donors.

The authors ran a second PCR of about 6 to 12 cycles using a sample-barcoded 5' primer and a J-beta primer mix. One entry per CDR3 protein, called by TCRdb with MiXCR from the 5' RACE reads. The data show around 800,000 distinct CDR3 sequences, under 45% seen once. CDR3 length equals 14 residues. V gene TRBV21-1 combines with J gene TRBJ2-7; TRBD1, the D gene given by the table, was not confirmed from the DNA. TRBV21-1 is listed as a pseudogene. The source of this sequence is a man in his fifties or sixties in good health. The sequenced material came from blood. CDR3 bases: TGTGCCAGCAGCCTCCCTGGGGGAAGCAACGAGCAGTACTTC. Encoded protein: CASSLPGGSNEQYF.